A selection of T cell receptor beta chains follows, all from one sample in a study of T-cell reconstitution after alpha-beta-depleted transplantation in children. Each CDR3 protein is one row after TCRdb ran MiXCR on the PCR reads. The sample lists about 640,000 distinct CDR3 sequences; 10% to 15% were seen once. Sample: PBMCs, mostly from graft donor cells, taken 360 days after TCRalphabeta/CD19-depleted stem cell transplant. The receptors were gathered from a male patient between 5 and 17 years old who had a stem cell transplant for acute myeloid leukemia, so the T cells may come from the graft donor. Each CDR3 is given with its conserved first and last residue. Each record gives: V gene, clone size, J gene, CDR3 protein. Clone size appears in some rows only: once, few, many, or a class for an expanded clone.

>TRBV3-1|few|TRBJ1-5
CASSQDSKSGNQPQHF
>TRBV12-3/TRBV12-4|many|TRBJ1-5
CASSFRGHNQPQHF
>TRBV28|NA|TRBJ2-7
CASSLTGAHLEQYF
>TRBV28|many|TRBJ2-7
CASIPWEREYEQYF
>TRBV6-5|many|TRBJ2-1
CASSSPFFGQGKNEQFF
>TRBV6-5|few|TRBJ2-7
CASSYSGQGAYEQYF
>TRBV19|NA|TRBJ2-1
CASRRLGTVLHNEQFF
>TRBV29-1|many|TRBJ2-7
CSVVVKNAYEQYF
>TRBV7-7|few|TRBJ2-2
CASSGANTGELFF
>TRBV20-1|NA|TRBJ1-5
CSATGQENSNQPQHF
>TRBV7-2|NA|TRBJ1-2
CASSLIRGYTF
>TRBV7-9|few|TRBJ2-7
CASSVGQVYAEQYF
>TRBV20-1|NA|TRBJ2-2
CSADAGGSNTGELFF
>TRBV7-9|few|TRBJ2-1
CASSPYGRDRLYNEQFF